One sample yielded the 6 T cell receptor beta chains listed below, sequenced in a study of neoadjuvant anti-PD-1 for oral cavity cancer. Sequenced by immunoSEQ multiplex PCR; TCRdb stores in-frame clones only, minus some. The sample includes about 15,000 clones, 35% to 50% of them seen just once. The time point here: after neoadjuvant nivolumab, at surgical resection. Material: tumor tissue, obtained after nivolumab (anti-PD-1) treatment. Every receptor here comes from a person aged 40 to 85 with oral cavity squamous cell carcinoma.

This clone occurred once. The CDR3 reads CASGDFRGPNEQYF. The CDR3 bases are TGTGCCAGCGGAGACTTCCGGGGGCCAAACGAGCAGTACTTC. V and J are TRBV6-1 and TRBJ2-7; D may match TRBD1 or TRBD2 (6 bases each). CDR3 length equals 14 residues. V was clipped by 8 bases and J by 5 bases, with 19 bases between them. CDR1 and CDR2 (germline): MNHNS, SASEGT.

This CDR3 is CASSLGRLTYEQYF. As DNA, the CDR3 is TGTGCCAGCAGTTTGGGGAGACTGACCTACGAGCAGTACTTC. This sequence joins TRBV7-8 and TRBJ2-7; tentative D call: TRBD2 (5 bases). Trimming left V 6 bases short and J 2 bases short, with 14 bases between. The CDR3 spans 14 residues. CDR1 is SGHVS, CDR2 FQNEAQ, per germline.

The CDR3 spells CASTRRGDTGELFF. The CDR3 coding sequence is TGTGCCAGCACCCGTAGAGGGGACACCGGGGAGCTGTTTTTT. The V and J genes are TRBV9 and TRBJ2-2; D possibly uses TRBD1 or TRBD2 (5 bases each). Germline CDR1 is SGDLS and CDR2 is YYNGEE. This CDR3 comprises 14 residues. V dropped 6 bases and J dropped 3 bases, with 12 bases sitting between them.

The V call is TRBV7-6, the J call TRBJ2-1; D not certain. Germline V gene sequence: CDR1 SGHVS, CDR2 FNYEAQ. Deletions cut 1 base from V and 0 bases from J, with 16 bases between. The CDR3 consists of 18 residues. The chain's CDR3 is CASSLGPLQNPSYNEQFF. CDR3 DNA: TGTGCCAGCAGCTTAGGTCCCCTACAGAACCCCTCCTACAATGAGCAGTTCTTC.

The rearrangement links TRBV30 to TRBJ1-2, with TRBD1 as a possible D gene (5 bases). CDR1 is GTSNPN and CDR2 is SVGIG in the germline V gene (reference sequence). The CDR3 is 12 residues long. With 4 bases removed from V and 2 bases from J, the gap between germline ends came to 8 bases. The DNA for the CDR3 is TGTGCCTGGATTGGGGCGAACTATGGCTACACCTTC. Translating gives CAWIGANYGYTF. Using reference TRBV30 and TRBJ1-2 for the parts outside the CDR3, the full variable domain is SQTIHQWPATLVQPVGSPLSLECTVEGTSNPNLYWYRQAAGRGLQLLFYSVGIGQISSEVPQNLSASRPQDRQFILSSKKLLLSDSGFYLCAWIGANYGYTFGSGTRLTVV.

V and J are TRBV25-1 and TRBJ2-7; tentatively, D is TRBD1 (6 bases). Germline values: CDR1 MGHDK, CDR2 SYGVNS. Trimming pared 3 bases from V and 8 bases from J, leaving 8 bases between. The CDR3 runs to 11 residues. This CDR3 reads CASSDQGQQYF. The CDR3 bases are TGTGCCAGCAGTGATCAGGGGCAGCAGTACTTC.